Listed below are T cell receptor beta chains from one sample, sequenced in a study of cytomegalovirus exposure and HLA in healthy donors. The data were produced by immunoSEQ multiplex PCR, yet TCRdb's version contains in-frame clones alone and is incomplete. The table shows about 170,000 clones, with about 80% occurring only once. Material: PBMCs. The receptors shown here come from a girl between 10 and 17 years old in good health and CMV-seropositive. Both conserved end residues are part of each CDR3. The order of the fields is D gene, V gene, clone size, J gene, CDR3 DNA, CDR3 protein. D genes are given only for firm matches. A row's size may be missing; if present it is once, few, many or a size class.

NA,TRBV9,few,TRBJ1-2,TGTGCCAGCAGCGTAATGGACACTAACTATGGCTACACCTTC,CASSVMDTNYGYTF
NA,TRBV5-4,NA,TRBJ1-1,TGTGCCAGCAGCCCGGACACCACGAACACTGAAGCTTTCTTT,CASSPDTTNTEAFF
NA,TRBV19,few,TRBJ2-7,TGTGCCAGTAGTATAGACAGGGCCTACGAGCAGTACTTC,CASSIDRAYEQYF
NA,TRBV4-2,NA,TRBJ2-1,TGTGCCAGCAGCCCTTGGGAGGGGGGAGGGGGAATCTACAATGAGCAGTTCTTC,CASSPWEGGGGIYNEQFF
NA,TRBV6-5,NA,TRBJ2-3,TGTGCCAGCAGAACCAGGGGCTATGGAGCAGATACGCAGTATTTT,CASRTRGYGADTQYF
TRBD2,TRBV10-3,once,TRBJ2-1,TGTGCCATCAAGAGCGGGGGGGGAGGGGGTGAGCAGTTCTTC,CAIKSGGGGGEQFF
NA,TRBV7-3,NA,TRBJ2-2,TGTGCCAGCAGCTCGGACAAAGCCGGGGAGCTGTTTTTT,CASSSDKAGELFF
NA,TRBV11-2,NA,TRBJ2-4,TGTGCCAGCAGCGCGATCCGCGGAGAAAACATTCAGTACTTC,CASSAIRGENIQYF
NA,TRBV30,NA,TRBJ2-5,TGTGCCTGGAGGCTCCGAGGGGGAGAGACCCAGTACTTC,CAWRLRGGETQYF
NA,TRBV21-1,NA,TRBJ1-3,TGTGCCAGCAATGGCCCCCGGACAGGGCGAAACACCATATATTTT,CASNGPRTGRNTIYF
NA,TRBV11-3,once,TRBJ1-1,TGTGCCAGCAGCCCTTCGTATTATACTGAAGCTTTCTTT,CASSPSYYTEAFF
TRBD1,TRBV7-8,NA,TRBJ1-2,TGTGCCAGCACCCTAAGACAGGGCCATGGCTACACCTTC,CASTLRQGHGYTF
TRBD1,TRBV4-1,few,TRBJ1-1,TGCGCCAGCAGCCAAAGGGACAGGGTAGAAACTGAAGCTTTCTTT,CASSQRDRVETEAFF
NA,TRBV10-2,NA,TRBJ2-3,TGCGCCAGCAGCCTAGCGTACCCCACAGATACGCAGTATTTT,CASSLAYPTDTQYF
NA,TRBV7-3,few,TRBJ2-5,TGTGCCAGCAGCTTAGTGGCATATCAAGAGACCCAGTACTTC,CASSLVAYQETQYF
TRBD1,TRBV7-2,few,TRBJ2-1,TGTGCCAGCAGCTTAGCGTCTCAGACAGGGTCGAATGAGCAGTTCTTC,CASSLASQTGSNEQFF
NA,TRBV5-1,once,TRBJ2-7,TGCGCCAGCAGCTTCGTCGGGGAACCCTACGAGCAGTACTTC,CASSFVGEPYEQYF
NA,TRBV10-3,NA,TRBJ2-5,TGTGCCATCAGTGAGGGGCCGACAGGCTCTCCCGGGGCCCAGTACTTC,CAISEGPTGSPGAQYF
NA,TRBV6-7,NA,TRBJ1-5,TGTGCCAGCAGTTATTTAGGGGAATGGGTTCCCCCAAATAGCAATCAGCCCCAGCATTTT,CASSYLGEWVPPNSNQPQHF
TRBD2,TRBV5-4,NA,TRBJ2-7,TGTGCCAGCAGCTTGTGGGAGGGGCCCTACGAGCAGTACTTC,CASSLWEGPYEQYF
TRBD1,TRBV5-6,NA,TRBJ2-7,TGTGCCAGCAGCTCGGTGGGACAGTTGTACGAGCAGTACTTC,CASSSVGQLYEQYF
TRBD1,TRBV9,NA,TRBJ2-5,TGTGCCAGCAGCTCTCCGGGACAGCAAGAGACCCAGTACTTC,CASSSPGQQETQYF
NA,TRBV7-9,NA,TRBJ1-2,TGTGCCAGCAGCTTCCCGGGTCGAGCTGGCTACACCTTC,CASSFPGRAGYTF
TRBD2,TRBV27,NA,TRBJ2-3,TGTGCCACGTCCCTACTAGCGGGAGGAGATACGCAGTATTTT,CATSLLAGGDTQYF
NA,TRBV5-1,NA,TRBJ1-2,TGCGCCAGCAGCTTAAGGCAGGGGCGCCTAGTGGATGGCTACACCTTC,CASSLRQGRLVDGYTF
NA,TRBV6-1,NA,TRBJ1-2,TGTGCCAGCAGTGAAATGGGCACCTATGGCTACACCTTC,CASSEMGTYGYTF
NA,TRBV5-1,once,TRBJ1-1,TGCGCCAGCAGCTTGTACAGTGGGCGGGAAACTGAAGCTTTCTTT,CASSLYSGRETEAFF
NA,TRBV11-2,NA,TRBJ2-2,TGTGCCAGCAGCTTAGTATCAGGTTATAGGGAGCTGTTTTTT,CASSLVSGYRELFF
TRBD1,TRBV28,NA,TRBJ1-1,TGTGCCAGCAGACCGACAGGGGAGGGCACTGAAGCTTTCTTT,CASRPTGEGTEAFF
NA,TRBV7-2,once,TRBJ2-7,TGTGCCAGCAGCTTACTAGCGTACGAGCAGTACTTC,CASSLLAYEQYF
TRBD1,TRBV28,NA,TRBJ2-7,TGTGCCAGCAGGTCCGGGACAGTTAGGGGCGAGCAGTACTTC,CASRSGTVRGEQYF
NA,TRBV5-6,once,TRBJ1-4,TGTGCCAGCAGCTCCCCCCCGGGGGGGGACGAAAAACTGTTTTTT,CASSSPPGGDEKLFF
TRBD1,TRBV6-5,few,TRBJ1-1,TGTGCCAGCATAGGACAGGGGAACACTGAAGCTTTCTTT,CASIGQGNTEAFF
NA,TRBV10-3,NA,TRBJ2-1,TGTGCCATCAGTTTCGGGTACAATGAGCAGTTCTTC,CAISFGYNEQFF
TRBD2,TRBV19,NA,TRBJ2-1,TGTGCCAGTAGTATGTCCGCGGGAGGGGCTGAGCAGTTCTTC,CASSMSAGGAEQFF
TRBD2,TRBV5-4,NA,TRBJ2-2,TGTGCCAGCAGCCTGGGACTAGCGGGGGGTACCGGGGAGCTGTTTTTT,CASSLGLAGGTGELFF
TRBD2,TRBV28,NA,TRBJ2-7,TGTGCCAGCAGTTCCCTAGCGGGAGGGCCAAAGCAGTACTTC,CASSSLAGGPKQYF
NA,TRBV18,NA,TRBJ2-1,TGTGCCAGCTCACCACAGAACTACTACTACAATGAGCAGTTCTTC,CASSPQNYYYNEQFF
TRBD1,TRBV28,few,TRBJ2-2,TGTGCCAGCAGTCCCCGGACAGGTTCTCACACCGGGGAGCTGTTTTTT,CASSPRTGSHTGELFF
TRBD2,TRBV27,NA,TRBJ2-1,TGTGCCACGGCAGCGGGAGCCTACTACAATGAGCAGTTCTTC,CATAAGAYYNEQFF
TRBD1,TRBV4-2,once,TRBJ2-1,TGTGCCAGCAGCGGACAGGACGTGCTCAATGAGCAGTTCTTC,CASSGQDVLNEQFF
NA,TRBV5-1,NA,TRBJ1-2,TGCGCCAGCGGCCCCGGGGCTAACTATGGCTACACCTTC,CASGPGANYGYTF
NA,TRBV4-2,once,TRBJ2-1,TGTGCCAGCAGCCAACGGGTAGCGGACCCCGTGAGATTCTTC,CASSQRVADPVRFF
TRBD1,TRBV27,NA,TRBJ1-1,TGTGCCAGCAGTTACAGGGGGAACACTGAAGCTTTCTTT,CASSYRGNTEAFF
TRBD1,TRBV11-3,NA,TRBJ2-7,TGTGCCAGCAGCTTAGATCTACAGGGGGAGCAGTACTTC,CASSLDLQGEQYF
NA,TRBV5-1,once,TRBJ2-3,TGCGCCAGCAGCCCCGGGTACGCGCGAGATACGCAGTATTTT,CASSPGYARDTQYF
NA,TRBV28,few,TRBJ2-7,TGTGCCAGCAGTTTGGCCGACGAGCAGTACTTC,CASSLADEQYF
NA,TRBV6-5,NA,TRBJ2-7,TGTGCCAGCAGTTACCCCTACGAGGAGCAGTACTTC,CASSYPYEEQYF
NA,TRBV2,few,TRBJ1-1,TGTGCCAGCAGTTCTCTATTGAACACTGAAGCTTTCTTT,CASSSLLNTEAFF
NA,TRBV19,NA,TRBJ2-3,TGTGCCAGTAGCCACTTCGGCCAGGGTGCAACAGATACGCAGTATTTT,CASSHFGQGATDTQYF
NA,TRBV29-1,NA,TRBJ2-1,TGCAGCGTTGATTTAGCGGAACACTACAATGAGCAGTTCTTC,CSVDLAEHYNEQFF
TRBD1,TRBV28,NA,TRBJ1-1,TGTGCCAGCAGTGCCCTGACAGGGTTAGGGGCTTTCTTT,CASSALTGLGAFF
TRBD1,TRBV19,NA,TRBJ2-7,TGTGCCAGTAGTCTTCGGGACAGCCCCTACGAGCAGTACTTC,CASSLRDSPYEQYF
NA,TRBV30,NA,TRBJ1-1,TGTGCCTGGAGTGAAAACATGAACACTGAAGCTTTCTTT,CAWSENMNTEAFF
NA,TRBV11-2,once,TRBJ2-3,TGTGCCAGCAGCTTAGGTTTTCGAGGGTCTCGGGGAGATACGCAGTATTTT,CASSLGFRGSRGDTQYF
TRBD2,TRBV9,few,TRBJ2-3,TGTGCCAGCAGCCCCCGGGGACTAGGAGATAGCACAGATACGCAGTATTTT,CASSPRGLGDSTDTQYF
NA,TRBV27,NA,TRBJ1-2,TGTGCCAGCAGTTTTGTTCCGGCAGGTTCGGGCTACACCTTC,CASSFVPAGSGYTF
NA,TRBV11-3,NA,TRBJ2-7,TGTGCCAGCAGCTTAGGCCCAGGGGTCTCCTACGAGCAGTACTTC,CASSLGPGVSYEQYF